One sample yielded the 15 T cell receptor beta chains listed below, sequenced in a study of T cells in Graves' hyperthyroidism and ophthalmopathy. Amplified regions were TCR beta CDR3 sequences from RNA transcripts. The TCR CDR3 first-round RT-PCR relied on the HTBI primer set. TCRdb fed the multiplex PCR reads into MiXCR, producing one record per CDR3 protein. The data show 490,000 or so distinct CDR3 sequences, with approximately 23% seen just once and roughly 49% held by the top ten. The sequencing input was blood. These receptors were collected from a woman aged 70-85 years with Graves' ophthalmopathy.

This clonotype was picked up a small number of times. The chain has TRBV6-1 and TRBJ1-2, with 9 nucleotides matching TRBD1. This CDR3 region has 15 residues. V dropped 2 bases and J dropped 8; count of bases not matched to a gene: 9. Germline lookup yields CDR1 MNHNS and CDR2 SASEGT. The CDR3 DNA sequence: TGTGCCAGCAGTGAAAATTTTGGGACAGGGCTCGGCTACACCTTC. Protein product: CASSENFGTGLGYTF.

This clonotype has ten or more counts. The chain is built from TRBV11-2 and TRBJ1-5; D ambiguous. The CDR3 is 15 residues long. V lost 0 bases to trimming and J lost 7 bases, with 13 bases between them. Germline-derived CDR1 and CDR2 are SGHAT and FQNNGV. The CDR3 region is CASSLDLGMGQPQHF. CDR3 coding DNA: TGTGCCAGCAGCTTAGATCTAGGGATGGGACAGCCCCAGCATTTT.

This clonotype has more than one count but fewer than ten. The chain has TRBV4-1 and TRBJ2-3, with D uncertain. The CDR3 covers 14 residues. V lost 0 bases and J lost 5, with 9 bases in between. CDR1 is MGHRA, CDR2 YSYEKL, per germline. The CDR3 DNA is TGCGCCAGCAGCCAAGATCGCACGATAGATACGCAGTATTTT. Its protein is CASSQDRTIDTQYF.

The genes are TRBV20-1 and TRBJ2-7; D remains unclear. The V end was cut by 4 bases, the J end by 3 bases, with 10 bases between. Germline V CDR1 and CDR2: DFQATT, SNEGSKA (reference sequence). This CDR3 contains 12 residues. CDR3 nucleotides: TGCAGTGCTATTAGGGTGCTCTACGAGCAGTACTTC. Protein product: CSAIRVLYEQYF.

V and J are TRBV29-1 and TRBJ2-1, with TRBD2 matching 12 bases. This CDR3 region has 18 residues. Germline CDR1 is SQVTM and CDR2 is ANQGSEA. V shed 2 bases, J shed 0 bases, and the junction held 8 bases outside the gene matches. The CDR3 loop reads CSVESLAGGIFSYNEQFF. The CDR3 DNA follows: TGCAGCGTTGAAAGTCTAGCGGGAGGGATTTTCTCCTACAATGAGCAGTTCTTC.

This clonotype was counted at least ten times. V gene TRBV18 combines with J gene TRBJ1-2, with a weak D call TRBD1 (6 bases). Germline V gives CDR1 KGHSH, CDR2 LQKENI. V was pared by 8 bases and J by 2 bases, with 12 bases between. The length of the CDR3 is 13 residues. The CDR3 sequence is CASSPDRNYGYTF. CDR3 DNA: TGTGCCAGCAGTCCGGACAGAAACTATGGCTACACCTTC.

In its sample, this clonotype was seen a few times. The rearrangement uses TRBV11-2 and TRBJ1-1; 7 positions match TRBD1. Germline V gives CDR1 SGHAT, CDR2 FQNNGV. V dropped 1 base and J dropped 10; count of bases not matched to a gene: 12. The CDR3 has 15 amino acids. The CDR3 coding sequence is TGTGCCAGCAGCTTAGCCACCCCGGGACAGCGTTTAGCTTTCTTT. This encodes CASSLATPGQRLAFF.

This clonotype has a handful of counts. J is TRBJ2-7 and V is TRBV10-3; possibly TRBD1 for D (6 bases). Germline CDR1 is ENHRY and CDR2 is SYGVKD. The CDR3 has 14 residues. Deletions cut 3 bases from V and 3 bases from J, with 12 bases between. CDR3 residues: CAISDGGRDYEQYF. The CDR3 region has the DNA TGTGCCATCAGTGATGGGGGCAGAGACTACGAGCAGTACTTC.

This clonotype has a handful of counts. The rearrangement uses TRBV20-1 and TRBJ2-2, with D maybe TRBD2 (5 bases). Looked up from germline, CDR1 is DFQATT and CDR2 is SNEGSKA (reference sequence). V dropped 6 bases and J dropped 5 bases, with 19 bases sitting between them. The CDR3 covers 15 residues. DNA for the CDR3: TGCAGTGCCCCCGGACTGTTACTGGGTACCGGGGAGCTGTTTTTT. Translating gives CSAPGLLLGTGELFF.

The chain employs TRBV27 and TRBJ2-5; 8 positions agree with TRBD2. The trim removed 3 bases at V and 4 bases at J, leaving 7 bases unmatched. CDR3 length: 15 amino acids. CDR1 and CDR2 from the germline V gene are MNHEY and SMNVEV (reference sequence). The CDR3 reads CASSFSAGDGETQYF. For the CDR3, the DNA is TGTGCCAGCAGTTTTTCAGCGGGAGATGGAGAGACCCAGTACTTC.

V is TRBV15 and J is TRBJ2-5, with D perhaps TRBD1 (6 bases). The germline gives CDR1 LNHNV, CDR2 YYDKDF (reference sequence). V was cut by 1 base and J by 5 bases, with 14 bases left in between. This CDR3 region has 15 residues. CDR3: CATSRVRGQTETQYF. The CDR3 coding sequence is TGTGCCACCAGCAGAGTCCGAGGACAGACGGAGACCCAGTACTTC.

This clonotype was seen repeatedly, ten times or more. Written as DNA, the CDR3 is TGTGCCAGCAGTGCCTGGAACACTGAAGCTTTCTTT. Its translation is CASSAWNTEAFF. The chain uses TRBV2 and TRBJ1-1; D ambiguous. The V and J ends lost 4 bases and 1 base respectively, with 4 bases between them. The CDR3 has 12 residues. Germline V gene sequence: CDR1 SNHLY, CDR2 FYNNEI.

This clonotype came up many times. The J gene is TRBJ1-4, the V gene TRBV3-1; D gene ambiguous. With 1 base removed from V and 4 bases from J, the gap between germline ends came to 4 bases. This CDR3 has 13 residues. The germline V gene encodes CDR1 LGHDT and CDR2 YNNKEL (reference sequence). CDR3 nucleotides: TGTGCCAGCAGCCAAGTCGATAATGAAAAACTGTTTTTT. It yields the protein CASSQVDNEKLFF.

This clonotype has more than one count but fewer than ten. This rearrangement joins TRBV3-1 to TRBJ2-1; 8 bases are shared with TRBD2. V gave up 4 bases and J gave up 5 bases; unmatched junction bases: 4. CDR3 length: 14 amino acids. Germline assignment: CDR1 LGHDT and CDR2 YNNKEL (reference sequence). The CDR3 coding sequence is TGTGCCAGCAGCCCGGGACTAGGGGACAATGAGCAGTTCTTC. As protein: CASSPGLGDNEQFF.

This chain uses TRBV7-6 with TRBJ2-1; 16 positions agree with TRBD2. The length of the CDR3 is 18 residues. CDR1 SGHVS and CDR2 FNYEAQ come from the germline V gene. Trimming took 5 bases from V and 6 from J; bases not matched to a gene: 10. The CDR3 region has the DNA TGTGCCAGCAGCCCGGGACTAGCGGGAGGGCCTAGATCCAATGAGCAGTTCTTC. As protein: CASSPGLAGGPRSNEQFF.